Below, one T cell receptor (beta chain) is given with its context. Its antigen remains unknown. The sample comes from a study of Graves' ophthalmopathy and Graves' hyperthyroidism. Study-level information: The collection of peripheral blood took place at initial diagnosis, before any treatment. Study findings and constraints: Appearing in blood as well were most expanded thyroid clonotypes above 0.001 frequency. Sensitivity reached approximately 88% and specificity around 81% for a 13-signature model separating ophthalmopathy from stable hyperthyroidism.

PBMCs had their origin in fresh peripheral blood (more than 9.5 ml). CDR3 length: 13 residues. The germline gives CDR1 ENHRY, CDR2 SYGVKD. V was pared by 6 bases and J by 4 bases, with 9 bases between. Amplification targeted the TCR beta CDR3 regions, with RNA transcripts as the source material. After a first-round RT-PCR with HTBI primers, a second-round multiplex PCR was run. One entry per CDR3 protein results from TCRdb running MiXCR on the multiplex PCR reads. The sample records approximately 640,000 distinct CDR3 sequences, over 40% being singletons. The receptor comes from an adult man with Graves' ophthalmopathy. The chain has TRBV10-3 and TRBJ1-4; D may be TRBD1 (5 bases). The sample consisted of peripheral blood. The chain's CDR3 is CAIRDKVNEKLFF. The CDR3 DNA reads as TGTGCCATCAGGGACAAGGTTAATGAAAAACTGTTTTTT.